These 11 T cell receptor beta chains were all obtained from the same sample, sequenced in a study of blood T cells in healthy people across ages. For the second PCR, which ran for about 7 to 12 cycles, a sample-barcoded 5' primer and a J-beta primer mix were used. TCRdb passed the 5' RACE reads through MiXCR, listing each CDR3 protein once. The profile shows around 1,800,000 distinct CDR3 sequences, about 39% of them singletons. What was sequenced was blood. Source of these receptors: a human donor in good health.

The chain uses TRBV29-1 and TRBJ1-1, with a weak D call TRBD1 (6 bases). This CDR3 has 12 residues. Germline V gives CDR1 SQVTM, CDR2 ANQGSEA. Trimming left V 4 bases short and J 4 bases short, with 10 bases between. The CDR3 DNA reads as TGCAGCGTTGGACAGGTCGGCACTGAAGCTTTCTTT. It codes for CSVGQVGTEAFF.

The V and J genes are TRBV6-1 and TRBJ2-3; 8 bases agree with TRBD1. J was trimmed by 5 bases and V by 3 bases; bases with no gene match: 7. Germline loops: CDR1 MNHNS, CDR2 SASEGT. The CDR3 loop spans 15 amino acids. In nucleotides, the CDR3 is TGTGCCAGCAGTGACCTACCGACAGGGGTAGATACGCAGTATTTT. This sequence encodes CASSDLPTGVDTQYF.

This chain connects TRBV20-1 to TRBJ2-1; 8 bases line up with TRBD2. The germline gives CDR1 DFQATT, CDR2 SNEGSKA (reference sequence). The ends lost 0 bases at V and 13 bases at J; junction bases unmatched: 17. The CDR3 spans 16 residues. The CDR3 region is CSARDPSGGSWSEQFF. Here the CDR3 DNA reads TGCAGTGCTAGAGATCCGAGCGGGGGCTCGTGGTCTGAACAGTTCTTC.

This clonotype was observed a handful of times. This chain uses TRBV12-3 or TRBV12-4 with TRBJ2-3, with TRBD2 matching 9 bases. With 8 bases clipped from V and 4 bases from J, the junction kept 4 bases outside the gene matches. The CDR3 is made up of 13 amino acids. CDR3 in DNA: TGTGCCAGCTCTAGCGGGGCCCCAGATACGCAGTATTTT. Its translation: CASSSGAPDTQYF.

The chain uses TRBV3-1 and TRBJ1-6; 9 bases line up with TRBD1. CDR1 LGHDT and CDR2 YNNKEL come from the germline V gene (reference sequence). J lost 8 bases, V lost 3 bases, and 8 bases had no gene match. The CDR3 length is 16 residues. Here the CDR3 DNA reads TGTGCCAGCAGCCATTCCCCGGGACAGGGCGATTCACCCCTCCACTTT. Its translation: CASSHSPGQGDSPLHF. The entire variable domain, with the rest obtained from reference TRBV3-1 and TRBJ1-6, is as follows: DTAVSQTPKYLVTQMGNDKSIKCEQNLGHDTMYWYKQDSKKFLKIMFSYNNKELIINETVPNRFSPKSPDKAHLNLHINSLELGDSAVYFCASSHSPGQGDSPLHFGNGTRLTVT.

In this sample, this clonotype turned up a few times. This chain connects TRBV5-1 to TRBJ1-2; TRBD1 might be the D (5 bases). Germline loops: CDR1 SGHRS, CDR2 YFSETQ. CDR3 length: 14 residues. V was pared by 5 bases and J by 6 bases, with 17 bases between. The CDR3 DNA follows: TGCGCCAGCAGTCCGCAGGGAGGACTCAATGGCTACACCTTC. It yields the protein CASSPQGGLNGYTF.

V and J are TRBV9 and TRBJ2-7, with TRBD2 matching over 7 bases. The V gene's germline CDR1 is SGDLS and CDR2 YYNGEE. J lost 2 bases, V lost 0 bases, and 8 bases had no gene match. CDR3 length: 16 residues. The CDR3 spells CASSVGLAVVTYEQYF. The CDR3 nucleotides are TGTGCCAGCAGCGTAGGACTAGCTGTCGTTACCTACGAGCAGTACTTC.

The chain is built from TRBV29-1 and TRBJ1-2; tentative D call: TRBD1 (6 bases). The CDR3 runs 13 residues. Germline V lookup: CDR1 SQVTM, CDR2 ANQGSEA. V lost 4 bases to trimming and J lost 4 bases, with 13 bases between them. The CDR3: CSVGLDRSYGYTF. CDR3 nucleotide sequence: TGCAGCGTTGGTTTAGACAGGTCCTATGGCTACACCTTC.

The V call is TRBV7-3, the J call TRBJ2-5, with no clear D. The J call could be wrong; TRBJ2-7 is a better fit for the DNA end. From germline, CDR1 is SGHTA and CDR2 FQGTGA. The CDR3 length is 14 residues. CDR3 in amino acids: CASSLTPGRYEQYF. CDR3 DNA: TGTGCCAGCAGCTTAACGCCAGGTCGCTACGAGCAGTACTTC.

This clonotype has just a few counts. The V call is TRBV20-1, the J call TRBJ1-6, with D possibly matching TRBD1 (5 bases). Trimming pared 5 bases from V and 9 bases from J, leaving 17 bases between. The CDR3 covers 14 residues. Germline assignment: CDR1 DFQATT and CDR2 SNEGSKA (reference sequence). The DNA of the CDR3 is TGCAGTGCTCCTACCGGCAGGGTCGGTTCACCCCTCCACTTT. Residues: CSAPTGRVGSPLHF.

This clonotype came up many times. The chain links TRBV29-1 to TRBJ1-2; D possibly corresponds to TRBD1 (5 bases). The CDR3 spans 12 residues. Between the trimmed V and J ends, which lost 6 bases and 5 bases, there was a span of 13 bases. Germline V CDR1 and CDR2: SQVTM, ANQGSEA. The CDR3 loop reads CSVEGIEYGYTF. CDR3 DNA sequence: TGCAGCGTCGAGGGGATTGAGTATGGCTACACCTTC.